These T cell receptor beta chains were read from a single sample in a study of T cell repertoires in aging, cancer and after chemotherapy. One entry per CDR3 protein, called by TCRdb with MiXCR from the multiplex PCR reads. There are 6,500 to 9,500 distinct CDR3 sequences in the sample; 20% to 30% occur only once, and less than 3.5% lies in the top ten. Sequences were obtained from blood. The receptor source for this set is a human donor with a blood cancer. Each CDR3 is given with its conserved first and last residue. The D gene is left open where the match is weak. Clone size appears in some rows only: once, few, many, or a class for an expanded clone.

>TRBJ1-1|TRBD1|TRBV5-6|many
TGTGCCAGCAGCTCGGGACCGGGACAGACTTTTGGGGTAGCTTTCTTT
CASSSGPGQTFGVAFF
>TRBJ2-2|TRBD1|TRBV5-1|-
TGCGCCAGCAGCTTGACACCCGGGACAGGGGCGGCCGGGGAGCTGTTTTTT
CASSLTPGTGAAGELFF
>TRBJ2-1|-|TRBV5-6|medium-sized
TGTGCCAGCAGCTTGGATTTCGGGGGTGAGCAGTTCTTC
CASSLDFGGEQFF
>TRBJ2-1|-|TRBV5-4|-
TGTGCCAGCAGCCACCCCTGGGCAGGGGCCTACAATGAGCAGTTCTTC
CASSHPWAGAYNEQFF
>TRBJ1-5|-|TRBV6-1|few
TGTGCCAGCAGTGCCCCTGATGAGGGGGTGAATCAGCCCCAGCATTTT
CASSAPDEGVNQPQHF
>TRBJ1-2|TRBD1|TRBV18|medium-sized
TGTGCCAGCTCACCACAGACAGGGAACCATGGCTACACCTTC
CASSPQTGNHGYTF
>TRBJ2-5|TRBD1|TRBV6-6|medium-sized
TGTGCCAGCAGTTACGCCGACAGGGGGCTGCATGAGACCCAGTACTTC
CASSYADRGLHETQYF
>TRBJ1-2|-|TRBV20-1|-
TGCAGTGCTAGATCCCAGAACTATGGCTACACCTTC
CSARSQNYGYTF
>TRBJ2-7|TRBD2|TRBV11-2|-
TGTGCCAGCAGCGGAAGCGGGGGGGCCGGGGCTGCCTACGAGCAGTACTTC
CASSGSGGAGAAYEQYF
>TRBJ2-1|TRBD2|TRBV7-9|-
TGTGCCAGCAGCTTAGCACTGAGCGGGGGGGCCTATGAGCAGTTCTTC
CASSLALSGGAYEQFF
>TRBJ1-5|-|TRBV12-3/TRBV12-4|-
TGTGCCAGCAGTCCAACGCGGCCTAATGGGGGCAATCAGCCCCAGCATTTT
CASSPTRPNGGNQPQHF
>TRBJ2-1|-|TRBV12-3/TRBV12-4|medium-sized
TGTGCCAGCAGTCCCGACGCCTTCAGGAAAGAGTTCTTC
CASSPDAFRKEFF
>TRBJ1-2|-|TRBV27|medium-sized
TGTGCCAGCAGTTTATGGGGGAACTATGGCTACACCTTC
CASSLWGNYGYTF
>TRBJ1-2|TRBD1|TRBV5-1|-
TGCGCCAGCAGCTTCGGACAGGGCTATGGCTACACCTTC
CASSFGQGYGYTF
>TRBJ2-5|TRBD2|TRBV12-3/TRBV12-4|medium-sized
TGTGCCAGCAGTACTTCTAGCGGTACAGAGACCCAGTACTTC
CASSTSSGTETQYF
>TRBJ1-5|-|TRBV18|many
TGTGCCAGCTCACCAACGGCAGGGGATCAGCCCCAGCATTTT
CASSPTAGDQPQHF
>TRBJ2-1|TRBD2|TRBV7-2|medium-sized
TGTGCCAGCAGCTTAGTAGCGGGAGGGCCCTATGAGCAGTTCTTC
CASSLVAGGPYEQFF
>TRBJ2-2|-|TRBV28|-
TGTGCCAGCAGTTTTTGGCCGGGTTTCACCGGGGAGCTGTTTTTT
CASSFWPGFTGELFF
>TRBJ2-5|TRBD2|TRBV20-1|few
TGCAGTGGGCGTCTCCTAGCGGGTAGGGAGACCCAGTACTTC
CSGRLLAGRETQYF
>TRBJ2-5|-|TRBV5-4|medium-sized
TGTGCCAGCAGCTTGGTAGGCCAAGAGACCCAGTACTTC
CASSLVGQETQYF
>TRBJ1-1|-|TRBV6-5|medium-sized
TGTGCCAGCAGTCCGGGCGGACACACTGAAGCTTTCTTT
CASSPGGHTEAFF
>TRBJ2-5|TRBD2|TRBV6-6|-
TGTGCCATCAGGGGACTAGCGGGGGACCAAGAGACCCAGTACTTC
CAIRGLAGDQETQYF
>TRBJ1-2|TRBD1|TRBV27|many
TGTGCCAGCAGCCTAGGACAGGCCGGCTATGGCTACACCTTC
CASSLGQAGYGYTF
>TRBJ1-2|TRBD1|TRBV24-1|-
TGTGCCACCAGTGATTCCCGGACAGGGAGAGCTAACTATGGCTACACCTTC
CATSDSRTGRANYGYTF
>TRBJ2-3|-|TRBV13|once
TGCGCCAGCAGCTCAGAGGGAGTTACTAGCACAGATACGCAGTATTTT
CASSSEGVTSTDTQYF
>TRBJ2-7|-|TRBV6-6|medium-sized
TGTGCCAGCAGTTACTCGTTTTACGAGCAGTACTTC
CASSYSFYEQYF
>TRBJ2-3|-|TRBV19|few
TGTGCCAGTAGTATCGGGAGCACAGATACGCAGTATTTT
CASSIGSTDTQYF
>TRBJ1-1|-|TRBV14|-
TGTGCCAGCAGCCCCCGACGGAACACTGAAGCTTTCTTT
CASSPRRNTEAFF
>TRBJ1-1|-|TRBV5-5|medium-sized
TGTGCCAGCAGCTGGGGTGAGAACACTGAAGCTTTCTTT
CASSWGENTEAFF
>TRBJ2-1|-|TRBV19|-
TGTGCCAGTAGTATAGTAGGGGGGCCGGGGGTCCACAATGAGCAGTTCTTC
CASSIVGGPGVHNEQFF
>TRBJ1-4|-|TRBV13|medium-sized
TGTGCCAGCAGCTTAGTCGGGGCCCCCCGCGAAAAACTGTTTTTT
CASSLVGAPREKLFF
>TRBJ2-4|-|TRBV28|-
TGTGCCAGCAGTTTAGGGTCCCTATTGGCCAAAAACATTCAGTACTTC
CASSLGSLLAKNIQYF
>TRBJ2-5|-|TRBV7-9|-
TGTGCCAGCAGCTTAGCGGGGGGGACCCAGTACTTC
CASSLAGGTQYF
>TRBJ2-6|-|TRBV21-1|-
TGTGCCAGCAGCAAAGACGGAGACAGGCTTCAATCTGGGGCCAACGTCCTGACTTTC
CASSKDGDRLQSGANVLTF
>TRBJ1-3|-|TRBV30|medium-sized
TGTGCCTGGAGTGAAGGGGCCACCATATATTTT
CAWSEGATIYF
>TRBJ1-2|-|TRBV7-6|-
TGTGCCAGCAGCCCAAATTGGGGTAACAACTATGGCTACACCTTC
CASSPNWGNNYGYTF
>TRBJ1-1|-|TRBV27|few
TGTGCCAGCAGTTTAGGGAGTGGTGGTGAAGCTTTCTTT
CASSLGSGGEAFF
>TRBJ2-5|TRBD2|TRBV9|-
TGTGCCAGCAGCGTAGGGGGGGGAGCCCAAGAGACCCAGTACTTC
CASSVGGGAQETQYF
>TRBJ2-1|TRBD2|TRBV6-5|medium-sized
TGTGCCAGCAGTTCCGGGACTAGCACCCTCAATGAGCAGTTCTTC
CASSSGTSTLNEQFF
>TRBJ1-2|TRBD1|TRBV29-1|-
TGCAGCGCCGGGACAGGGAGAGGCTACACCTTC
CSAGTGRGYTF
>TRBJ1-5|-|TRBV4-2|few
TGTGCCAGCAGCCAAGATGTGCCCCAGTCCTTCATCCCGGGCAATCAGCCCCAGCATTTT
CASSQDVPQSFIPGNQPQHF
>TRBJ2-7|TRBD1|TRBV27|medium-sized
TGTGCCAGCAGTCCCGGGACAGCGTACGAGCAGTACTTC
CASSPGTAYEQYF
>TRBJ1-1|-|TRBV5-6|-
TGTGCCAGCAGCTTGGTGGTCAGCTTGAACACTGAAGCTTTCTTT
CASSLVVSLNTEAFF
>TRBJ1-1|-|TRBV6-1|few
TGTGCCAGCAGTGTGAACACTGAAGCTTTCTTT
CASSVNTEAFF
>TRBJ2-5|TRBD2|TRBV19|-
TGTGCCAGTAGTATAGATGCGGGGGGGCCGGGGGTCCAGTACTTC
CASSIDAGGPGVQYF
>TRBJ1-2|TRBD1|TRBV5-6|medium-sized
TGTGCCAGCAGCTTGGGACAGGGGGCGCCGGGCTACACCTTC
CASSLGQGAPGYTF
>TRBJ1-1|-|TRBV19|medium-sized
TGTGCCAGTAGCACCTATGGGAACACTGAAGCTTTCTTT
CASSTYGNTEAFF
>TRBJ1-3|-|TRBV7-3|once
TGTGCCAGCAGCTTTCCAGGAAACACCATATATTTT
CASSFPGNTIYF
>TRBJ2-7|-|TRBV27|medium-sized
TGTGCCAGCAGTTACCACCACCCGGGGCCCGTGTCTTACTTC
CASSYHHPGPVSYF
>TRBJ2-1|-|TRBV19|medium-sized
TGTGCCAGTAGTATAGATCAGACTGGGAGCTCCTACAATGAGCAGTTCTTC
CASSIDQTGSSYNEQFF
>TRBJ1-2|-|TRBV30|once
TGTGCCTGGAGCGCCATGGGGCTCCTCTATGGCTACACCTTC
CAWSAMGLLYGYTF
>TRBJ1-2|-|TRBV28|once
TGTGCCAGCAGTTTACCGACAGGCGTGGGCTATGGCTACACCTTC
CASSLPTGVGYGYTF
>TRBJ1-2|TRBD1|TRBV12-3/TRBV12-4|many
TGTGCCAGCAGTACAAAACCGGGACAGGCTAACTATGGCTACACCTTC
CASSTKPGQANYGYTF
>TRBJ1-4|-|TRBV20-1|few
TGCAGTGCTAGCACAACAACAACTAATGAAAAACTGTTTTTT
CSASTTTTNEKLFF